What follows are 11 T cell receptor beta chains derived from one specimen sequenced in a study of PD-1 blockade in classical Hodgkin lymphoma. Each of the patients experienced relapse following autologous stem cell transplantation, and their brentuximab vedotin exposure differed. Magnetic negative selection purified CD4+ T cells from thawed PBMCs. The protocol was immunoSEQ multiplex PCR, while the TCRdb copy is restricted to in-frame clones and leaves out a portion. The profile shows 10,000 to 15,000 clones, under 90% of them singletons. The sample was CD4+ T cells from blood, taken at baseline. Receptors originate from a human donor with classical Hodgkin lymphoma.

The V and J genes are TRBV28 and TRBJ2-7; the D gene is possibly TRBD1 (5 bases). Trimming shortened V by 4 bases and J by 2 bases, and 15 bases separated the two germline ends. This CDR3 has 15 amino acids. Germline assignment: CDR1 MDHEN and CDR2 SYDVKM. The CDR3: CASSSPPTATYEQYF. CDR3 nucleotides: TGTGCCAGCAGTTCACCTCCGACAGCTACCTACGAGCAGTACTTC.

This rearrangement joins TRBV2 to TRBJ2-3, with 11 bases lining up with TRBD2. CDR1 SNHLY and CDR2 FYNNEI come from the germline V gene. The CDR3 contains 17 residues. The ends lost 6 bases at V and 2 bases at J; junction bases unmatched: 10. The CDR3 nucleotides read TGTGCCAGCAGCGATCCGGGACTAGCGGTGTTCACAGATACGCAGTATTTT. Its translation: CASSDPGLAVFTDTQYF.

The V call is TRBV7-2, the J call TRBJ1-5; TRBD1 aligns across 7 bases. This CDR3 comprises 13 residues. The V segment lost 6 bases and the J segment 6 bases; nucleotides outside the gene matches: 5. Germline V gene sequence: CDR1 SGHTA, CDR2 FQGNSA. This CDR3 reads CASSPTGTQPQHF. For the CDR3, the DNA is TGTGCCAGCAGTCCGACAGGGACTCAGCCCCAGCATTTT.

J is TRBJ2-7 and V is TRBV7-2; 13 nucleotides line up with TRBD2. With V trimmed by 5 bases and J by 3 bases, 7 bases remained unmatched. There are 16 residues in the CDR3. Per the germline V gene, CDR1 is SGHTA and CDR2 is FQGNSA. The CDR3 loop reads CASSPLGTSGNYEQYF. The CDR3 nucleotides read TGTGCCAGCAGCCCCCTCGGGACTAGCGGGAACTACGAGCAGTACTTC.

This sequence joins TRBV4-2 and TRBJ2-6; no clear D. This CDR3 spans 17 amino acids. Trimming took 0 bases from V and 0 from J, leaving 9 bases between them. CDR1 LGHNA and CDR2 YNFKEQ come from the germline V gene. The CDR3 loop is CASSQEGSHSGANVLTF. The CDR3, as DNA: TGTGCCAGCAGCCAAGAAGGCAGTCACTCTGGGGCCAACGTCCTGACTTTC.

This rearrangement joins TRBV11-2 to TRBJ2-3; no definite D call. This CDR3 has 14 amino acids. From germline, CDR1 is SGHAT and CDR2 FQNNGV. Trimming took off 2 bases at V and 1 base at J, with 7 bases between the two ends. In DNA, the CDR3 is TGTGCCAGCAGCTTATCCCTAGGCACAGATACGCAGTATTTT. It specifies CASSLSLGTDTQYF.

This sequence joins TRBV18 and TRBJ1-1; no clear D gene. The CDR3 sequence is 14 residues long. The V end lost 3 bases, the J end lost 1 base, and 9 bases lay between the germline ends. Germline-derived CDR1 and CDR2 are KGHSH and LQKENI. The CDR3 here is CASSPLGSNTEAFF. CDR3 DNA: TGTGCCAGCTCACCCCTGGGGTCGAACACTGAAGCTTTCTTT.

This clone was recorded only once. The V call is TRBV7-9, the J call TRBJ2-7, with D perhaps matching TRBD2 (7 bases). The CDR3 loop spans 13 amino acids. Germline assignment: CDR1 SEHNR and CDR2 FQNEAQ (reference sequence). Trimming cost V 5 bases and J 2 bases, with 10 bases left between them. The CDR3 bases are TGTGCCAGCAGCCCGGGGGGCGCCTACGAGCAGTACTTC. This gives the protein CASSPGGAYEQYF.

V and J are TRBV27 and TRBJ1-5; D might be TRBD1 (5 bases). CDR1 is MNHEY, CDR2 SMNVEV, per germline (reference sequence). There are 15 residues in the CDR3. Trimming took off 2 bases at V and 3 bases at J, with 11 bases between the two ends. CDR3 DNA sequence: TGTGCCAGCAGTTTAAAGGGGATGCCCAATCAGCCCCAGCATTTT. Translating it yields CASSLKGMPNQPQHF.

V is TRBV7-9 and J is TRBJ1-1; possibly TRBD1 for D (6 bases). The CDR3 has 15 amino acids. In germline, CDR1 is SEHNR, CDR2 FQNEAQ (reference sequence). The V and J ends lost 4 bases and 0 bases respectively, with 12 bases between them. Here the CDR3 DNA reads TGTGCCAGCAGCTCCCTACGGGACATGAACACTGAAGCTTTCTTT. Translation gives CASSSLRDMNTEAFF.

The CDR3, as DNA: TGTGCCAGCAGTAAATTCGACGAGCAGTACTTC. It encodes CASSKFDEQYF. The chain employs TRBV27 and TRBJ2-7; unclear D gene. Looked up from germline, CDR1 is MNHEY and CDR2 is SMNVEV (reference sequence). The V and J ends lost 5 bases and 5 bases respectively, with 7 bases between them. There are 11 residues in the CDR3.